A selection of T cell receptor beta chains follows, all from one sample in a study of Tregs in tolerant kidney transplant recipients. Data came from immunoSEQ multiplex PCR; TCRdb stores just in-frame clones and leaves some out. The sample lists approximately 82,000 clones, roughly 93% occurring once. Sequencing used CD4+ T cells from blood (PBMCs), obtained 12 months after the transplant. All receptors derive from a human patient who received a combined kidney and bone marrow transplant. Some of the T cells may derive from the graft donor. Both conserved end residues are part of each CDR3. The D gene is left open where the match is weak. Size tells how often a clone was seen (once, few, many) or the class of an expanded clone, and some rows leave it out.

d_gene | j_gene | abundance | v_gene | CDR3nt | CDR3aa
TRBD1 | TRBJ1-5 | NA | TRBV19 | TGTGCCAGTAGTAAGGGACAGCTGAATCAGCCCCAGCATTTT | CASSKGQLNQPQHF
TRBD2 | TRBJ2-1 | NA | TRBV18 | TGTGCCAGCTCACCGAGTCTAGCGGGGGGACACAATGAGCAGTTCTTC | CASSPSLAGGHNEQFF
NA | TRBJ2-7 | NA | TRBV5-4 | TGTGCCAGCAGCCCCCAGATCGGAGGTCTGAGGGACGAGCAGTACTTC | CASSPQIGGLRDEQYF
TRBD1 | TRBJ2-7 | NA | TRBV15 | TGTGCCACCAGCAGAGAGGGACAGGGCTACGAGCAGTACTTC | CATSREGQGYEQYF
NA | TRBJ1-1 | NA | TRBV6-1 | TGTGCCAGCAGTGAAATGGGTCAGGCAGTCAACACTGAAGCTTTCTTT | CASSEMGQAVNTEAFF
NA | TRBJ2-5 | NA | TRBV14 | TGTGCCAGCCGAGCGGAAACAAGAGGAGAGACCCAGTACTTC | CASRAETRGETQYF
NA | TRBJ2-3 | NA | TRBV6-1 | TGTGCCAGCAGTGCCCAGGGGCCTGGGGCAGATACGCAGTATTTT | CASSAQGPGADTQYF
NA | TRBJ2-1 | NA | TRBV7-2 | TGTGCCAGCAGCTACGGATTGGGAGGAGCGGATGAGCAGTTCTTC | CASSYGLGGADEQFF
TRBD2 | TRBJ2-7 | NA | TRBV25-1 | TGTGCCAGCAGGACTAGCGCAACCTACGAGCAGTACTTC | CASRTSATYEQYF
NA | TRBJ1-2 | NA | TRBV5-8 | TGTGCCAGCAGCCGACAGACAGGCCCCGGAGTAAATGGCTACACCTTC | CASSRQTGPGVNGYTF
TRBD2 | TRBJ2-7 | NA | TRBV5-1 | TGCGCCAGCAGCGAGACAGCGGGAAGCCCAGGCGAGCAGTACTTC | CASSETAGSPGEQYF
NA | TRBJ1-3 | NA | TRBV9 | TGTGCCAGCAGCGTCCCGGGCTCTGGAAACACCATATATTTT | CASSVPGSGNTIYF
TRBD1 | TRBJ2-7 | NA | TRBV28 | TGTGCCAGTCACAGGGGGAAGGCCTACGAGCAGTACTTC | CASHRGKAYEQYF
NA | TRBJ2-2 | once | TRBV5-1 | TGCGCCAGCTCTATAAGAAACACCGGGGAGCTGTTTTTT | CASSIRNTGELFF
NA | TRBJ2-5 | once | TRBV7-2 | TGTGCCAGCAGATCCGGGGGTACAGAGACCCAGTACTTC | CASRSGGTETQYF
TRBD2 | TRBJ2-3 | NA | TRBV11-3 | TGTGCCAGCAGCTCCGGGGGGGGCTTCTTGGATACGCAGTATTTT | CASSSGGGFLDTQYF
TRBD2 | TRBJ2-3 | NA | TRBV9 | TGTGCCAGCAGCTACGGGGGGGCAGATACGCAGTATTTT | CASSYGGADTQYF
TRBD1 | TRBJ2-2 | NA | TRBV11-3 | TGTGCCAGCAGCTCCCATCCGGGACAGGTTACCGGGGAGCTGTTTTTT | CASSSHPGQVTGELFF
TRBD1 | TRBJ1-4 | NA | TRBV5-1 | TGCGCCAGCAGCATAAGTTCCGGGACAGGGAATGAAAAACTGTTTTTT | CASSISSGTGNEKLFF
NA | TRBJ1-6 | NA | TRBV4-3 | TGCGCCAGCAGCCAAGATCCGTTAGGGAGGGATTCACCCCTCCACTTT | CASSQDPLGRDSPLHF
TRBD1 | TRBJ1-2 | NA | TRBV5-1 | TGCGCCAGCAGAGAGGGACAGCCAGCCAGCTACACCTTC | CASREGQPASYTF
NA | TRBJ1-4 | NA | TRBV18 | TGTGCCAGCTCACCACGGACGGGGGCTAATGAAAAACTGTTTTTT | CASSPRTGANEKLFF
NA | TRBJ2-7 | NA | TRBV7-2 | TGTGCCAGCAGCTCCGGGACATACTCCTACGAGCAGTACTTC | CASSSGTYSYEQYF
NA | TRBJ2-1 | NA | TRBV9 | TGTGCCAGCAGCGATACCGGGACAAGGTACAATGAGCAGTTCTTC | CASSDTGTRYNEQFF
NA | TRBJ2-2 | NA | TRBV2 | TGTGCCAGCACAGCACGGCAGGATAGTACCGGGGAGCTGTTTTTT | CASTARQDSTGELFF
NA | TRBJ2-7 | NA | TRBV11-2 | TGTGCCAGCAGCACTCCAAAGCTGAAAAGGGGCGAGCAGTACTTC | CASSTPKLKRGEQYF
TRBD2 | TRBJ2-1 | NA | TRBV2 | TGTGCCAGCAGTGGCGGGAGCCGATACAATGAGCAGTTCTTC | CASSGGSRYNEQFF
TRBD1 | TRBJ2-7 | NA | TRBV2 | TGTGCCAGCATCCCCCTCCCGGGACAGAGAAACAGCGAGCAGTACTTC | CASIPLPGQRNSEQYF
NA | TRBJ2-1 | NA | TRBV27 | TGTGCCAGCAGTTTGGACTGGCGGAGGGCTCGATACAATGAGCAGTTCTTC | CASSLDWRRARYNEQFF
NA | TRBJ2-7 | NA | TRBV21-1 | TGTGCCAGCAGCATCCGGACACCCTCCTACGAGCAGTACTTC | CASSIRTPSYEQYF
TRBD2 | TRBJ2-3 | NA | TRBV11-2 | TGTGCCAGCAGCCCCAGGACTAGCTATTTCACAGATACGCAGTATTTT | CASSPRTSYFTDTQYF
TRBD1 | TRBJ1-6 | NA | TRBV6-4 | TGTGCCAGTGACTTAAAAAGGGGACAGGGCCCTTATTCCCCCCTCCACTTT | CASDLKRGQGPYSPLHF
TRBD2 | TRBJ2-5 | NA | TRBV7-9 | TGTGCCAGCAGCTTAGGCGGGGGCCAAGAGACCCAGTACTTC | CASSLGGGQETQYF
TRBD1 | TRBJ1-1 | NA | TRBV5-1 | TGCGCCAGCAGCTTGGCCGGACAGGGGGGCACTGAAGCTTTCTTT | CASSLAGQGGTEAFF
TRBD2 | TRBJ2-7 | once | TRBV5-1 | TGCGCCAGCAGCCATGGGACTAGCGGGAGTTACGACGAGCAGTACTTC | CASSHGTSGSYDEQYF
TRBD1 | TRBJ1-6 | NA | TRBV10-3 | TGTGCCATCAGGGACAGGGGGCGAAGTTCACCCCTCCACTTT | CAIRDRGRSSPLHF
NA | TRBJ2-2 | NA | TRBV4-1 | TGCGCCAGCAGCCAGCGAAACAGGGCCCTATCGAACACCGGGGAGCTGTTTTTT | CASSQRNRALSNTGELFF
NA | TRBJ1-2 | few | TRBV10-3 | TGTGCCATCAGCGACAGGCGGGGCTACACCTTC | CAISDRRGYTF
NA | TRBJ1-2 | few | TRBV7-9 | TGTGCCAGCAGCTTAGTGGCCGAACAAGGCTACACCTTC | CASSLVAEQGYTF
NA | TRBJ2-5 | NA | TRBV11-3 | TGTGCCAGCAGCTTAGCTGAGACCCAGTACTTC | CASSLAETQYF
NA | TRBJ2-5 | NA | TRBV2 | TGTGCCAGCCGGGACTCCCGGGCGGGGGAGACCCAGTACTTC | CASRDSRAGETQYF
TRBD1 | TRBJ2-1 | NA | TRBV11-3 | TGTGCCAGCAGCTTGACAGGGTATGGCGATGAGCAGTTCTTC | CASSLTGYGDEQFF
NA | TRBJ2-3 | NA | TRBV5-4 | TGTGCCAGCAGCTTGGACAGGGGCACAGATACGCAGTATTTT | CASSLDRGTDTQYF
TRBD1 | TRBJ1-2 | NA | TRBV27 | TGTGCCACCCAGACAGGGGGTGGCTACACCTTC | CATQTGGGYTF
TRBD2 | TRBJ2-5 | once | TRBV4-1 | TGCGCCAGCAGCCCTCATGGAGCGGGGGGGCAAGAGACCCAGTACTTC | CASSPHGAGGQETQYF
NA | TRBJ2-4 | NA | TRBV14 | TGTGCCAGCAGCCAAGATCACGCAGGGACACCCGTTCTAGCCAAAAACATTCAGTACTTC | CASSQDHAGTPVLAKNIQYF
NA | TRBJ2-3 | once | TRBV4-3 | TGCGCCAGCAGCCACTTATACATAACGGGGGGCACAGATACGCAGTATTTT | CASSHLYITGGTDTQYF
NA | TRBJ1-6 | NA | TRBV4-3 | TGCGCCAGCAGCCAAGATCGGCGGCAGGGGTATTCACCCCTCCACTTT | CASSQDRRQGYSPLHF
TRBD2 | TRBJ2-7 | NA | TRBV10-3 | TGTGCCATCAGTGAGGTAGCGGGAGTTTACGAGCAGTACTTC | CAISEVAGVYEQYF
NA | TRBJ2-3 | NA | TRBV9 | TGTGCCACCGGGATTGGGAGCACAGATACGCAGTATTTT | CATGIGSTDTQYF